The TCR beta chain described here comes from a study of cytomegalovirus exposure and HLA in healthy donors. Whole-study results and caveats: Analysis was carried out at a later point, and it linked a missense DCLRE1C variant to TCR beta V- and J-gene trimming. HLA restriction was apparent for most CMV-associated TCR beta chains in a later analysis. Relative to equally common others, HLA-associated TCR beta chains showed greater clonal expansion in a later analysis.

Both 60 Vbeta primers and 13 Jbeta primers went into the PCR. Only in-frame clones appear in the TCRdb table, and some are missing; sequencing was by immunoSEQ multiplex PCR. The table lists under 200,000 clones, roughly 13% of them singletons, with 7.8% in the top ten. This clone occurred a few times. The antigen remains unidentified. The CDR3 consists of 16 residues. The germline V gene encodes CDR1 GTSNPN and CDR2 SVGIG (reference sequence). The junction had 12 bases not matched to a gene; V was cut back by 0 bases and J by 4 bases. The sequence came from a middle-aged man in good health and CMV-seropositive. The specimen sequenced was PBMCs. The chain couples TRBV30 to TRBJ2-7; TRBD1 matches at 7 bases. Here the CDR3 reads CAWSVDKLGTAYEQYF. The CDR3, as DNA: TGTGCCTGGAGTGTAGACAAATTAGGGACAGCATACGAGCAGTACTTC.